This TCR beta chain is drawn from a study of cytomegalovirus exposure and HLA in healthy donors. V shed 6 bases, J shed 5 bases, and the junction held 9 bases outside the gene matches. The CDR3 sequence is 14 residues long. CDR1 is MNHEY and CDR2 is SVGAGI in the germline V gene. General study findings and limits: Later work associated roughly 15,000 TCR beta sequences with HLA alleles at 0.05 false discovery rate.

The PCR made use of 60 Vbeta and 13 Jbeta primers. TCRdb keeps only in-frame clones here, not all; method: immunoSEQ multiplex PCR. This table has about 160,000 clones, over 80% appearing once. Notes on this clone: Antigen specificity is unknown.

This chain joins TRBV6-5 and TRBJ1-2; 7 nucleotides agree with TRBD1. The TCR was taken from a human donor in good health. Sample: PBMCs. The CDR3 region has the DNA TGTGCCAGCAGGGGACAGCCAATGTTTTATGGCTACACCTTC. Protein sequence: CASRGQPMFYGYTF.